The 20 T cell receptor beta chains below were found in one sample sequenced in a study of CD8 T cells in acute hepatitis C reinfection. Time point indicated: naive CD8 control sorted from an acute-time-point sample. This table comes from immunoSEQ multiplex PCR, and its TCRdb copy is limited to in-frame clones, with some not included. This table has tens of thousands of clones, 70% to 90% appearing once. Sequenced input: naive CD8+ T cells from PBMCs. Receptors were obtained from a woman aged 18-29 years who spontaneously cleared hepatitis C infection.

The CDR3 DNA follows: TGTGCCAGCAGCTTTAGGACTAGCGGGAGGGCCCCGGGGAATGAGCAGTTCTTC. It translates to CASSFRTSGRAPGNEQFF. The chain links TRBV7-8 to TRBJ2-1; 15 bases match TRBD2. This CDR3 comprises 18 residues. The germline V gene has CDR1 SGHVS and CDR2 FQNEAQ. V was pared by 3 bases and J by 7 bases, with 10 bases of the junction left unmatched.

The rearrangement links TRBV5-1 to TRBJ2-3, with 8 bases lining up with TRBD2. Germline assignment: CDR1 SGHRS and CDR2 YFSETQ. The CDR3 sequence is 16 residues long. With V trimmed by 1 base and J by 5 bases, 9 bases remained unmatched. DNA for the CDR3: TGCGCCAGCAGCTTGTATACTAGCGGTCTTGGAGATACGCAGTATTTT. Its protein is CASSLYTSGLGDTQYF. The full variable domain, its missing parts supplied by reference TRBV5-1 and TRBJ2-3, is KAGVTQTPRYLIKTRGQQVTLSCSPISGHRSVSWYQQTPGQGLQFLFEYFSETQRNKGNFPGRFSGRQFSNSRSEMNVSTLELGDSALYLCASSLYTSGLGDTQYFGPGTRLTVL.

The chain joins TRBV9 to TRBJ2-1, with TRBD1 matching over 7 bases. Germline V CDR1 and CDR2: SGDLS, YYNGEE. This CDR3 has 15 amino acids. V dropped 0 bases and J dropped 1; count of bases not matched to a gene: 1. CDR3 amino acids: CASSVAGQSYNEQFF. CDR3 nucleotide sequence: TGTGCCAGCAGCGTAGCGGGACAGTCCTACAATGAGCAGTTCTTC.

This chain connects TRBV25-1 to TRBJ1-1; tentatively, D is TRBD1 (5 bases). Germline V gene data show CDR1 as MGHDK and CDR2 as SYGVNS. The CDR3 is 14 residues long. V was clipped by 4 bases and J by 2 bases, with 11 bases between them. This CDR3 reads CASSVSQGNTEAFF. CDR3 bases: TGTGCCAGCAGTGTCAGTCAGGGTAACACTGAAGCTTTCTTT.

This chain connects TRBV25-1 to TRBJ2-2; no reliable D call. With 4 bases removed from V and 5 bases from J, the gap between germline ends came to 8 bases. Germline V gives CDR1 MGHDK, CDR2 SYGVNS. The CDR3 contains 13 residues. The CDR3 loop is CASSGRGTGELFF. CDR3 in DNA: TGTGCCAGCAGTGGGCGAGGTACCGGGGAGCTGTTTTTT.

The V call is TRBV9, the J call TRBJ2-2; 7 nucleotides line up with TRBD2. This CDR3 has 16 amino acids. CDR1 is SGDLS, CDR2 YYNGEE, per germline. V was pared by 3 bases and J by 1 base, with 6 bases of the junction left unmatched. This CDR3 reads CASSARDYGNTGELFF. The CDR3 DNA reads TGTGCCAGCAGCGCCAGGGACTACGGGAACACCGGGGAGCTGTTTTTT.

The CDR3 region is CASSEYFTEQYF. CDR3 coding DNA: TGTGCCAGCAGTGAATATTTCACCGAGCAGTACTTC. The chain uses TRBV25-1 and TRBJ2-7; D unresolved. The V end lost 0 bases, the J end lost 6 bases, and 6 bases lay between the germline ends. Germline V gene lookup returns CDR1 MGHDK and CDR2 SYGVNS. This CDR3 is built from 12 residues.

The chain uses TRBV10-2 and TRBJ2-5; D is uncertain. The J call is in doubt because the DNA end fits TRBJ2-7 better. The CDR3 has 12 amino acids. CDR1 WSHSY and CDR2 SAAADI come from the germline V gene. The CDR3 sequence: CASSSVSYEQYF. CDR3 nucleotide sequence: TGCGCCAGCAGTTCAGTCTCCTACGAGCAGTACTTC.

J is TRBJ2-5 and V is TRBV14, with TRBD2 matching 7 bases. The CDR3 length is 18 residues. Germline V gene sequence: CDR1 SGHDN, CDR2 FVKESK. V lost 0 bases, J lost 3 bases, and 13 bases stayed unmatched. CDR3 sequence (DNA): TGTGCCAGCAGCCAAGAACCCCCGAGTAGCGGGCAGAAAGAGACCCAGTACTTC. Translation gives CASSQEPPSSGQKETQYF.

The CDR3: CASSVAGVAGHTGELFF. The CDR3 nucleotides read TGTGCCAGCAGCGTGGCGGGGGTAGCGGGACACACCGGGGAGCTGTTTTTT. The chain uses TRBV9 and TRBJ2-2; 8 bases match TRBD2. V dropped 2 bases and J dropped 3; count of bases not matched to a gene: 9. CDR1 and CDR2 from the germline V gene are SGDLS and YYNGEE. This CDR3 contains 17 residues. The variable domain in full, with the rest retrieved from reference TRBV9 and TRBJ2-2, is DSGVTQTPKHLITATGQRVTLRCSPRSGDLSVYWYQQSLDQGLQFLIQYYNGEERAKGNILERFSAQQFPDLHSELNLSSLELGDSALYFCASSVAGVAGHTGELFFGEGSRLTVL.

The chain employs TRBV19 and TRBJ1-1; no definite D call. This CDR3 spans 11 amino acids. The V end lost 5 bases, the J end lost 0 bases, and 1 base lay between the germline ends. CDR1 LNHDA and CDR2 SQIVND come from the germline V gene (reference sequence). CDR3 protein: CASSLNTEAFF. The CDR3 DNA is TGTGCCAGTAGTTTGAACACTGAAGCTTTCTTT.

The genes are TRBV27 and TRBJ2-4; D unresolved. Germline CDR1 MNHEY, CDR2 SMNVEV (reference sequence). The V and J ends lost 5 bases and 0 bases respectively, with 8 bases between them. The CDR3 runs 14 residues. This CDR3 is CASSLGLAKNIQYF. The CDR3 region has the DNA TGTGCCAGCAGTCTGGGTCTAGCCAAAAACATTCAGTACTTC.

The J gene is TRBJ1-4, the V gene TRBV6-1, with TRBD1 as a possible D gene (5 bases). Looked up from germline, CDR1 is MNHNS and CDR2 is SASEGT. This CDR3 is built from 16 residues. V lost 0 bases and J 3 bases, leaving 11 bases between the germline ends. The CDR3 DNA sequence: TGTGCCAGCAGTGAAGCGACAGCGATTCCTAATGAAAAACTGTTTTTT. This sequence encodes CASSEATAIPNEKLFF.

The V and J genes are TRBV19 and TRBJ1-1; D gene uncertain. The length of the CDR3 is 14 residues. From germline, CDR1 is LNHDA and CDR2 SQIVND (reference sequence). V lost 1 base and J 0 bases, leaving 6 bases between the germline ends. As DNA, the CDR3 is TGTGCCAGTAGTATAGGAGCGGTGAACACTGAAGCTTTCTTT. Amino acid sequence: CASSIGAVNTEAFF.

The V call is TRBV27, the J call TRBJ2-7; D uncertain. V lost 5 bases and J 2 bases, leaving 7 bases between the germline ends. The CDR3 runs to 12 residues. CDR1 is MNHEY, CDR2 SMNVEV, per germline (reference sequence). In nucleotides, the CDR3 is TGTGCCAGCAGTAAGGATACCTACGAGCAGTACTTC. Translation: CASSKDTYEQYF.

This sequence joins TRBV4-1 and TRBJ1-4, with D uncertain. Germline V gene sequence: CDR1 MGHRA, CDR2 YSYEKL. Trimming left V 4 bases short and J 0 bases short, with 6 bases between. The CDR3 totals 14 residues. CDR3 protein: CASSPNPTNEKLFF. The CDR3 region has the DNA TGCGCCAGCAGCCCAAATCCAACTAATGAAAAACTGTTTTTT.

The chain couples TRBV7-9 to TRBJ2-7; tentatively, D is TRBD1 (5 bases). The CDR3 is 16 amino acids. The ends were cut back, 1 base at V and 0 bases at J, with 13 bases in the middle. CDR1 is SEHNR and CDR2 is FQNEAQ in the germline V gene (reference sequence). The CDR3 DNA sequence: TGTGCCAGCAGCTTAGGGGGCCCTTTGGGCTCCTACGAGCAGTACTTC. Translation gives CASSLGGPLGSYEQYF.

J is TRBJ2-2 and V is TRBV14, with 11 nucleotides matching TRBD1. The CDR3 runs 15 residues. V lost 4 bases to trimming and J lost 8 bases; unmatched junction nucleotides: 6. CDR1 is SGHDN, CDR2 FVKESK, per germline. CDR3 DNA sequence: TGTGCCAGCAGCCCCGGACAGGGGGCTGGAGGGGAGCTGTTTTTT. As protein: CASSPGQGAGGELFF.

This clone was found once. The J gene is TRBJ2-7, the V gene TRBV10-3; D is uncertain. This CDR3 is 16 amino acids long. Trimming took off 0 bases at V and 4 bases at J, with 16 bases between the two ends. Germline values: CDR1 ENHRY, CDR2 SYGVKD. CDR3: CAISESADLLGYEQYF. The CDR3 region has the DNA TGTGCCATCAGTGAGTCTGCCGACCTCTTAGGATACGAGCAGTACTTC.

This chain joins TRBV7-6 and TRBJ1-4; D unclear. The V and J ends lost 2 bases and 8 bases respectively, with 15 bases between them. The CDR3 is 15 amino acids. Germline V CDR1 and CDR2: SGHVS, FNYEAQ. In DNA form, the CDR3 reads TGTGCCAGCAGCTTATCTCTAGGGAGCCGCGAAAAACTGTTTTTT. This translates into CASSLSLGSREKLFF.